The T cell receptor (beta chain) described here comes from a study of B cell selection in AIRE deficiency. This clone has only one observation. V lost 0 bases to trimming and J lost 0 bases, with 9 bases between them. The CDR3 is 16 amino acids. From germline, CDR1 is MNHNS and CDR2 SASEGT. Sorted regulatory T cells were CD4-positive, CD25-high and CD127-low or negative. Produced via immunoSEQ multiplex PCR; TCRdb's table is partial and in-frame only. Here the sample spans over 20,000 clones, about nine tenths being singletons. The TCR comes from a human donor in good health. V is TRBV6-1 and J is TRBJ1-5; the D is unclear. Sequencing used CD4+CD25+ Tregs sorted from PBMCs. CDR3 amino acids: CASSEAGRFSNQPQHF. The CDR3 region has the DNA TGTGCCAGCAGTGAAGCGGGAAGATTTAGCAATCAGCCCCAGCATTTT.